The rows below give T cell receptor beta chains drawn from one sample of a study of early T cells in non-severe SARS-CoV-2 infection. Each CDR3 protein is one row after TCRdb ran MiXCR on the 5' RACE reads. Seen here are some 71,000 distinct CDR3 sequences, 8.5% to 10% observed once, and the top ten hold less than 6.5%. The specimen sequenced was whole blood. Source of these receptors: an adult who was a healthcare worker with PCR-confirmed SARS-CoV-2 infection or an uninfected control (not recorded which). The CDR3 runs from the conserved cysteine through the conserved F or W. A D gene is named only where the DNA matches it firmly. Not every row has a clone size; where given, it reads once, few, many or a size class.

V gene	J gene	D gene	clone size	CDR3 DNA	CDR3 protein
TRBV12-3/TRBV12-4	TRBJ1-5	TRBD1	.	TGTGCCAGCAGCTTCGGGACAGACTTGCCCCAGCATTTT	CASSFGTDLPQHF
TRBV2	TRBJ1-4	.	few	TGTGCCAGCAGTTTGGGACCTTGGGAAAAACTGTTTTTT	CASSLGPWEKLFF
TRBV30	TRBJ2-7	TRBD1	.	TGTGCCTGGAGTTCTCCCGGGACAGGCAGCTCCTACGAGCAGTACTTC	CAWSSPGTGSSYEQYF
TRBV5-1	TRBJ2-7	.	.	TGCGCCAGCAGCTCGAACCCATTGGAGACAGTTCCCTACGAGCAGTACTTC	CASSSNPLETVPYEQYF
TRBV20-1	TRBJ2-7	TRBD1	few	TGCAGTGCTACCGACCGACAGGGGAATCGGATCGGGCAGTACTTC	CSATDRQGNRIGQYF
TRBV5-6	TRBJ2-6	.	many	TGTGCCAGCAGCTTCTCTCCCCTGGCCAACGTCCTGACTTTC	CASSFSPLANVLTF
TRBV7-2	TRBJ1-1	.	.	TGTGCCAGCAGCTTAGTAGGCGGGGGGGTGAACACTGAAGCTTTCTTT	CASSLVGGGVNTEAFF
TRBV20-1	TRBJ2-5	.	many	TGCAGTGCCAGATATGTTTCTAGTCAAGAGACCCAGTACTTC	CSARYVSSQETQYF
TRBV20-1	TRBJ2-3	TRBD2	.	TGCAGTGCTAGAGCCGCTAGCGGGGGGGACGGGACGCAGTATTTT	CSARAASGGDGTQYF
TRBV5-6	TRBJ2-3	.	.	TGTGCCAGCAGCTTGGATTGGCGGTCCACAGATACGCAGTATTTT	CASSLDWRSTDTQYF
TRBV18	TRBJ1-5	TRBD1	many	TGTGCCAGCTCACCATGGACAGGGAAAGATCAGCCCCAGCATTTT	CASSPWTGKDQPQHF
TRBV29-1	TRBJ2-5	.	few	TGCAGCGCCAACAGGGCCGGGGAGACCCAGTACTTC	CSANRAGETQYF
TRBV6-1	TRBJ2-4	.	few	TGTGCCAGCAGTGAAAGTGACACTAGAGTCATTCAGTACTTC	CASSESDTRVIQYF
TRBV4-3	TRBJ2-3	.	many	TGCGCCAGCAGCCAAGATTTGCGCCTTACGCAGTATTTT	CASSQDLRLTQYF
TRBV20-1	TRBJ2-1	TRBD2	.	TGCAGTGCTGGCGGACTAGCGGGAGATGAGCAGTTCTTC	CSAGGLAGDEQFF
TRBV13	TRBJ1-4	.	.	TGTGCCAGCAGCTTTGGACCACCATCAACTAATGAAAAACTGTTTTTT	CASSFGPPSTNEKLFF
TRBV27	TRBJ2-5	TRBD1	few	TGTGCCAGCAGTAAAACAGGGGGAGAGACCCAGTACTTC	CASSKTGGETQYF
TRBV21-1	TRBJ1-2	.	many	TGTGCCAGCAGGACCGGCGGGGCAAGTGGCTACACCTTC	CASRTGGASGYTF
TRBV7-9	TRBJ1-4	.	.	TGTGCCAGCAGCTTCGGGGGGGCGTTTGAAAAACTGTTTTTT	CASSFGGAFEKLFF
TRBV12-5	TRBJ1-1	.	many	TGTGCTAGTGGTTTTCGGGACTACACTGAAGCTTTCTTT	CASGFRDYTEAFF
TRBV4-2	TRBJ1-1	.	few	TGTGCCAGCAGCCAAGAAGTCGGCAGGGAAGGCACTGAAGCTTTCTTT	CASSQEVGREGTEAFF
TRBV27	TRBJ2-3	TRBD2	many	TGTGCCAGCAGTTTATCACTAGCGGGGGGGCAAGATACGCAGTATTTT	CASSLSLAGGQDTQYF
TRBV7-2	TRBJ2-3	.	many	TGTGCCAGCAGCACCCCAGGCCGGGGCACTAGCACAGATACGCAGTATTTT	CASSTPGRGTSTDTQYF
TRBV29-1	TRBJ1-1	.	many	TGCAGCGTTCTGTATAATGGGGCGATTGTCACTGAAGCTTTCTTT	CSVLYNGAIVTEAFF
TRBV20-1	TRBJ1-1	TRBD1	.	TGCAGTGCTCGGCGACAGGGAGGTCGAACTGAAGCTTTCTTT	CSARRQGGRTEAFF
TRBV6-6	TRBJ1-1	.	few	TGTGCCAGCACCCTAACCGGGGCCCCCTTGGTGATGAACACTGAAGCTTTCTTT	CASTLTGAPLVMNTEAFF
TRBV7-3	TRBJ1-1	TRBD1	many	TGTGCCAGCAGCCCAAGGGCAGGGGGAGAGGCTTTCTTT	CASSPRAGGEAFF
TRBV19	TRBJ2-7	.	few	TGTGCCAGTACCCCGCCGGGGGTTCCCTACGAGCAGTACTTC	CASTPPGVPYEQYF
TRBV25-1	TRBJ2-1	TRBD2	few	TGTGCCAGCAGTGAGACTAGCGGGAGCTCCTACAATGAGCAGTTCTTC	CASSETSGSSYNEQFF
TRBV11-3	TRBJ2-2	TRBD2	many	TGTGCCAGCAGCCTAGGGACTAGCTGGGGCACCGGGGAGCTGTTTTTT	CASSLGTSWGTGELFF
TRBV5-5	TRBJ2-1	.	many	TGTGCCAGCAGCGCTCGCCAGGCAGGGACTTACAATGAGCAGTTCTTC	CASSARQAGTYNEQFF
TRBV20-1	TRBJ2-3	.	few	TGCAGTGCTGCTAGGTCAGATACGCAGTATTTT	CSAARSDTQYF